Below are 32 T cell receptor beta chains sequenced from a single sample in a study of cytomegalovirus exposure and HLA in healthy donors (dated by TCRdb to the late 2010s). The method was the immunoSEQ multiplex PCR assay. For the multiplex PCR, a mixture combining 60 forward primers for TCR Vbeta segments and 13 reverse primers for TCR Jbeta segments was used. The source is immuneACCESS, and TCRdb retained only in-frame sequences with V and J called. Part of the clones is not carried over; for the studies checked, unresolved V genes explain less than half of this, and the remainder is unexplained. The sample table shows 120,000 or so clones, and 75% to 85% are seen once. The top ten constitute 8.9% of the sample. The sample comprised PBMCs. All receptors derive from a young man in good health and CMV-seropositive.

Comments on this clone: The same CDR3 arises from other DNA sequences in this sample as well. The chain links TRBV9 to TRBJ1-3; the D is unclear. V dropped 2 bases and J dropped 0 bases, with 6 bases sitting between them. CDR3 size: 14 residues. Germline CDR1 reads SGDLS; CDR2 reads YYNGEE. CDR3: CASSVGSSGNTIYF. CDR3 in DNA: TGTGCCAGCAGCGTTGGTAGCTCTGGAAACACCATATATTTT. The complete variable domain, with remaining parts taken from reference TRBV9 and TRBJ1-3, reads DSGVTQTPKHLITATGQRVTLRCSPRSGDLSVYWYQQSLDQGLQFLIQYYNGEERAKGNILERFSAQQFPDLHSELNLSSLELGDSALYFCASSVGSSGNTIYFGEGSWLTVV.

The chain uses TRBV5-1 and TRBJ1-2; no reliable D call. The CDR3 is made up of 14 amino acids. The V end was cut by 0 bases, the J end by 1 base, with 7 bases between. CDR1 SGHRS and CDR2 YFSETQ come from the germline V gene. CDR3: CASSLAENNYGYTF. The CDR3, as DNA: TGCGCCAGCAGCTTGGCAGAAAATAACTATGGCTACACCTTC.

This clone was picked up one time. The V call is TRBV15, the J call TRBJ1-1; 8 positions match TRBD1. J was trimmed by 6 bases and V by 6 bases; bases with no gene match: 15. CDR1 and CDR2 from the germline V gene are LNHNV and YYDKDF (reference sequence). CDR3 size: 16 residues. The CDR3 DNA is TGTGCCACCAGAACTGGGAGGCGCAGGGGGCTGGCTGAAGCTTTCTTT. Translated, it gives CATRTGRRRGLAEAFF.

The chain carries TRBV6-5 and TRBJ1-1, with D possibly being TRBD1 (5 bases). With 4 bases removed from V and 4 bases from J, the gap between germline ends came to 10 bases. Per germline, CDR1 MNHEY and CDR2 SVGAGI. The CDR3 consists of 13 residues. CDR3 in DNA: TGTGCCAGCAGTTCCCCAGGGTTCACTGAAGCTTTCTTT. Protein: CASSSPGFTEAFF.

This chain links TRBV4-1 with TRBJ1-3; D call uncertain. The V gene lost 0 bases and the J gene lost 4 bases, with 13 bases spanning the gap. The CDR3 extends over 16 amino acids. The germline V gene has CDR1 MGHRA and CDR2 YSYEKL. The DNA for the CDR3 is TGCGCCAGCAGCCAAGATCACTTTTCTTCGGGAAACACCATATATTTT. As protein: CASSQDHFSSGNTIYF.

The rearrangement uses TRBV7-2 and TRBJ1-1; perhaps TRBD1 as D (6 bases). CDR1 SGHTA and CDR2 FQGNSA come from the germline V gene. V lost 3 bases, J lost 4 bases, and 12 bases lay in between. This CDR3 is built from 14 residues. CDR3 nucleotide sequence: TGTGCCAGCAGCTTCGGGGGGCCTGTCACTGAAGCTTTCTTT. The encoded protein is CASSFGGPVTEAFF.

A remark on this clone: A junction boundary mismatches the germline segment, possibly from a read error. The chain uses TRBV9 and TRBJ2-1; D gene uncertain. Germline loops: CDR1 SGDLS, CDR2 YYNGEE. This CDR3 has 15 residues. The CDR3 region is CASNVEGIAMDEQFF. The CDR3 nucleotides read TGTGCCAGCAACGTAGAAGGAATAGCTATGGATGAGCAGTTCTTC.

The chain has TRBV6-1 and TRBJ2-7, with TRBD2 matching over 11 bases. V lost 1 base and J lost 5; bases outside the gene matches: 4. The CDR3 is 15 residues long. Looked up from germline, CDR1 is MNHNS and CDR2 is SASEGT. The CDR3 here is CASSEVLAGGNEQYF. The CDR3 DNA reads TGTGCCAGCAGTGAAGTTCTAGCGGGGGGCAACGAGCAGTACTTC.

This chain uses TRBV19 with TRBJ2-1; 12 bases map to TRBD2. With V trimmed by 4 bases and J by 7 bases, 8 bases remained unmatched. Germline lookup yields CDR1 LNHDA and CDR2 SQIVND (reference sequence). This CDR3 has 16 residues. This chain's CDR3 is CASSTASGGAGNEQFF. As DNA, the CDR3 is TGTGCCAGTAGTACGGCTAGCGGGGGGGCCGGGAATGAGCAGTTCTTC.

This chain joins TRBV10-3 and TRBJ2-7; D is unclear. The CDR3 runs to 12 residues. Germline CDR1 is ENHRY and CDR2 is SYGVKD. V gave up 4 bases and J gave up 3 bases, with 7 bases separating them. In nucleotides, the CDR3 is TGTGCCATCAGTGGACGAGGCTACGAGCAGTACTTC. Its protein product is CAISGRGYEQYF.

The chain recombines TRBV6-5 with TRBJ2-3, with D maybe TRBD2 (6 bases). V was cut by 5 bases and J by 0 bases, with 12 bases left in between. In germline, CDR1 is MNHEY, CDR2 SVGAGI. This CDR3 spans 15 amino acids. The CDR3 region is CASSPRGLSTDTQYF. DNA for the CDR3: TGTGCCAGCAGTCCAAGGGGACTTAGCACAGATACGCAGTATTTT.

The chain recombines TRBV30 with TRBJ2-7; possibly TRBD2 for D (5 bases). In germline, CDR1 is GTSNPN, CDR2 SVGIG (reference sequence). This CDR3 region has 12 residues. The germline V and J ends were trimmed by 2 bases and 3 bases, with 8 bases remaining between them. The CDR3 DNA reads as TGTGCCTGGAGTACCGGGGACTACGAGCAGTACTTC. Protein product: CAWSTGDYEQYF. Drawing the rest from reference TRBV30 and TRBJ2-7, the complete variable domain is SQTIHQWPATLVQPVGSPLSLECTVEGTSNPNLYWYRQAAGRGLQLLFYSVGIGQISSEVPQNLSASRPQDRQFILSSKKLLLSDSGFYLCAWSTGDYEQYFGPGTRLTVT.

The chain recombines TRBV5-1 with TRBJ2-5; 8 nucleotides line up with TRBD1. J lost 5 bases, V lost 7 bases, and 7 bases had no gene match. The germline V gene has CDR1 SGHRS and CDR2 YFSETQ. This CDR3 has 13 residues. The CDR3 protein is CASGTGRGETQYF. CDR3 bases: TGCGCCAGCGGGACAGGCCGGGGGGAGACCCAGTACTTC.

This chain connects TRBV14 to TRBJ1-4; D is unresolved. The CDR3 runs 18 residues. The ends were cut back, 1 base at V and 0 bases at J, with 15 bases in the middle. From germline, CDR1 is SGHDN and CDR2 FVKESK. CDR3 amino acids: CASSQGGIAGTTNEKLFF. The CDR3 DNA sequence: TGTGCCAGCAGCCAAGGGGGTATAGCGGGGACAACTAATGAAAAACTGTTTTTT. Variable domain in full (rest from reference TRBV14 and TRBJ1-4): EAGVTQFPSHSVIEKGQTVTLRCDPISGHDNLYWYRRVMGKEIKFLLHFVKESKQDESGMPNNRFLAERTGGTYSTLKVQPAELEDSGVYFCASSQGGIAGTTNEKLFFGSGTQLSVL.

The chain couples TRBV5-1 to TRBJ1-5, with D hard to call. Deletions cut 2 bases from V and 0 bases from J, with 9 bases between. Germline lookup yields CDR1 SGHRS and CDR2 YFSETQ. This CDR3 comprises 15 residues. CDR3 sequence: CASSFGIDSNQPQHF. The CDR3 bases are TGCGCCAGCAGCTTCGGGATTGATAGCAATCAGCCCCAGCATTTT.

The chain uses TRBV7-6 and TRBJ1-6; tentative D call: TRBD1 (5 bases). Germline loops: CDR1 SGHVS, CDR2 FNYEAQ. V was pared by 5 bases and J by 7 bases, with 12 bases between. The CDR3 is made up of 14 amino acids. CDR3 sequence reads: CASSPGLTNSPLHF. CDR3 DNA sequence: TGTGCCAGCAGCCCGGGACTAACCAATTCACCCCTCCACTTT.

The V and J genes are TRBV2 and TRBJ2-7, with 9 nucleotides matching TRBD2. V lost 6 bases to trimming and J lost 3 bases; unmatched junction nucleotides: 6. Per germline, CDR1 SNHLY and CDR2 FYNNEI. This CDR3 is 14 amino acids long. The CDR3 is CASSPLAGNYEQYF. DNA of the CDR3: TGTGCCAGCAGCCCCCTAGCGGGGAACTACGAGCAGTACTTC.

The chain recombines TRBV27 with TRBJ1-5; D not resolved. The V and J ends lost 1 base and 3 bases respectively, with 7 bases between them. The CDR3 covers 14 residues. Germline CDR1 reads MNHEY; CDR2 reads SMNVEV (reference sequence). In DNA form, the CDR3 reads TGTGCCAGCAGTTTATACTCAAACAATCAGCCCCAGCATTTT. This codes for CASSLYSNNQPQHF.

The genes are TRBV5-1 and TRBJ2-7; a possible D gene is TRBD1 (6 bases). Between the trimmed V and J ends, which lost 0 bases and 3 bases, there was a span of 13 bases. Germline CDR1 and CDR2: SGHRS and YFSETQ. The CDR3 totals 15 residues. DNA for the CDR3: TGCGCCAGCAGCTTGGCGGCAGGGGCAGACTACGAGCAGTACTTC. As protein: CASSLAAGADYEQYF. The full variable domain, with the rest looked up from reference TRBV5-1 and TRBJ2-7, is KAGVTQTPRYLIKTRGQQVTLSCSPISGHRSVSWYQQTPGQGLQFLFEYFSETQRNKGNFPGRFSGRQFSNSRSEMNVSTLELGDSALYLCASSLAAGADYEQYFGPGTRLTVT.

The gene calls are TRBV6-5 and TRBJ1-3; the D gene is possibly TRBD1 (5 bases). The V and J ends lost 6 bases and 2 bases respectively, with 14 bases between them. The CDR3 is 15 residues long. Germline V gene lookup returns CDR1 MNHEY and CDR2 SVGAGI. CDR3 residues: CASSFPGSAGNTIYF. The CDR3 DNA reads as TGTGCCAGCAGCTTCCCAGGGTCTGCTGGAAACACCATATATTTT.

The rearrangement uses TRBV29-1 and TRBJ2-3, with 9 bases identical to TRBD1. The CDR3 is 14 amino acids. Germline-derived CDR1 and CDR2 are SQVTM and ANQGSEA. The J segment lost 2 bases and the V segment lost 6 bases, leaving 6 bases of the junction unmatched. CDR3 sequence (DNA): TGCAGCGTGGGACAGGGCGCCACCACAGATACGCAGTATTTT. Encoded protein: CSVGQGATTDTQYF.

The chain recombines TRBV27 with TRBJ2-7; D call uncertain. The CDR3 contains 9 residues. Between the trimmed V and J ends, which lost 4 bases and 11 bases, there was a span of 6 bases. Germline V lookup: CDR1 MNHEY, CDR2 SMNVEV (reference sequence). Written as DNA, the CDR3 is TGTGCCAGCAGTTCCCAGAAGTACTTC. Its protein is CASSSQKYF.

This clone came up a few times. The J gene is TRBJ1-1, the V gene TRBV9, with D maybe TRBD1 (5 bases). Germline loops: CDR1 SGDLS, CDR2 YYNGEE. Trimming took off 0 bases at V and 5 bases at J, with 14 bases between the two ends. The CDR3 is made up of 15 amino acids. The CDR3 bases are TGTGCCAGCAGCGTAGAGGGGACTAAGAGGACTGAAGCTTTCTTT. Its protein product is CASSVEGTKRTEAFF.

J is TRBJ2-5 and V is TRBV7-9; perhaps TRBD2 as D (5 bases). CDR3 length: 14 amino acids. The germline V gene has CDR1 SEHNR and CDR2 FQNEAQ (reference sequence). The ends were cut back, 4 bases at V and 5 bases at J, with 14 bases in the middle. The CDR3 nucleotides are TGTGCCAGCAGCTCGACCTCTACGGGGGAGACCCAGTACTTC. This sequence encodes CASSSTSTGETQYF.

CDR3 bases: TGTGCCAGCAGTCGAGGGATTGCGGACACTGAAGCTTTCTTT. Encoded protein: CASSRGIADTEAFF. V and J are TRBV5-6 and TRBJ1-1; D not resolved. V was cut by 5 bases and J by 3 bases, with 14 bases left in between. CDR3 length: 14 residues. Germline V gene sequence: CDR1 SGHDT, CDR2 YYEEEE. Full variable domain (outside the CDR3, taken from reference TRBV5-6 and TRBJ1-1): DAGVTQSPTHLIKTRGQQVTLRCSPKSGHDTVSWYQQALGQGPQFIFQYYEEEERQRGNFPDRFSGHQFPNYSSELNVNALLLGDSALYLCASSRGIADTEAFFGQGTRLTVV.

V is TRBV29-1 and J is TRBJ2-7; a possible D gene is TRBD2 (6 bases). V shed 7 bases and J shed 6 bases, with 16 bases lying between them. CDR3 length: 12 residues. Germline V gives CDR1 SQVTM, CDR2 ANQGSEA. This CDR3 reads CSAGLLRGEQYF. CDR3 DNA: TGCAGCGCGGGACTCCTGCGGGGCGAGCAGTACTTC.

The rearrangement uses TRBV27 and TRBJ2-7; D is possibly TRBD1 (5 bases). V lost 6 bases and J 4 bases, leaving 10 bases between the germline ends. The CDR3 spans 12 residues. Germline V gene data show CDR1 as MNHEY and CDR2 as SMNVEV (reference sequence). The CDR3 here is CASRHQGYEQYF. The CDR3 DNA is TGTGCCAGCAGGCACCAGGGTTACGAGCAGTACTTC.

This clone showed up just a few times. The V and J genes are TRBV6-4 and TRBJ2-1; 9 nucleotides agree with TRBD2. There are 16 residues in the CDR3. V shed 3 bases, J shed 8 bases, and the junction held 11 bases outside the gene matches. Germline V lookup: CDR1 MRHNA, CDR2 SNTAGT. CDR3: CASSEGRGGAVDEQFF. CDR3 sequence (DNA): TGTGCCAGCAGTGAGGGTCGCGGGGGGGCTGTAGATGAGCAGTTCTTC.

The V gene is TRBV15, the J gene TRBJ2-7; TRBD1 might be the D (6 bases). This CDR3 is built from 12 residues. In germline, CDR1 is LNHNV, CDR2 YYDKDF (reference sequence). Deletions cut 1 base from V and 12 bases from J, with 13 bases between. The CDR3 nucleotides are TGTGCCACCAGCAGAGGTCAGGGGCGTCGGTACTTC. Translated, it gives CATSRGQGRRYF.

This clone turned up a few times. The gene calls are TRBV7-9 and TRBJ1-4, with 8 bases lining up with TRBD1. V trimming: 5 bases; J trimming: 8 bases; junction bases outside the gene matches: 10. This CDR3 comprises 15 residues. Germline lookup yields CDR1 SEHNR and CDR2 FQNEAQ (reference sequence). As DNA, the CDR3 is TGTGCCAGCAGCCCCAGGGGGACAGGCAACGAAAAACTGTTTTTT. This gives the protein CASSPRGTGNEKLFF.

The CDR3 nucleotides read TGTGCCAGCAGCAAGGAACTAGCGGGGGGCCGGGCGCAGTATTTT. Translated, it gives CASSKELAGGRAQYF. J is TRBJ2-3 and V is TRBV7-8, with 12 bases fitting TRBD2. V shed 5 bases, J shed 10 bases, and the junction held 10 bases outside the gene matches. In germline, CDR1 is SGHVS, CDR2 FQNEAQ. The CDR3 contains 15 residues.

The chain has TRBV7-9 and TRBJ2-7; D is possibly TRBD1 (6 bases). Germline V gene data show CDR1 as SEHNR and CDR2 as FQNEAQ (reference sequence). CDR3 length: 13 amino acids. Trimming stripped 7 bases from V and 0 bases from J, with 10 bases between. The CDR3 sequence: CASTPTGSYEQYF. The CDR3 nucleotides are TGTGCCAGCACCCCGACAGGCTCCTACGAGCAGTACTTC.